The source of this T cell receptor beta chain is a study of shared clonotypes between healthy human individuals. Whole-study context: The study used three CD4 naive, three CD4 memory, two CD8 naive and one CD8 memory plate per donor.

TCRdb keeps only in-frame clones here, not all; method: immunoSEQ multiplex PCR. The sample includes roughly 700,000 clones, around 90% of them seen just once. V trimming: 9 bases; J trimming: 2 bases; junction bases outside the gene matches: 8. The CDR3 spans 15 residues. The germline CDR1 and CDR2 sequences are LNHDA and SQIVND (reference sequence). The TCR sequence derives from a man younger than 35 in good health. Some clones in this sample may be carry-over from other donors' samples. Sequenced: memory CD8+ T cells from PBMCs. Subset here: CD45RO+ cells pooled with CCR7-negative TemRA cells. This chain joins TRBV19 and TRBJ1-5; TRBD1 aligns across 9 bases. The CDR3 bases are TGTGCCAGCCATACAGGGGGCGCCGGCAATCAGCCCCAGCATTTT. Encoded protein: CASHTGGAGNQPQHF.